Following are 6 T cell receptor beta chains from one sample sequenced in a study of blood T cell repertoires in COVID-19. TCRdb's copy holds only in-frame clones and misses some; the assay was immunoSEQ multiplex PCR. The sample consists of more than 250,000 clones, 70% to 90% of them appearing once. The sample taken for sequencing was peripheral blood. Source of these receptors: a man over 45 with active or convalescent COVID-19.

The chain joins TRBV27 to TRBJ2-2; D is unresolved. Trimming cost V 5 bases and J 4 bases, with 17 bases left between them. Germline assignment: CDR1 MNHEY and CDR2 SMNVEV (reference sequence). The CDR3 consists of 16 residues. The chain's CDR3 is CASSLTDLGRTGELFF. CDR3 sequence (DNA): TGTGCCAGCAGTCTCACAGATCTGGGTCGCACCGGGGAGCTGTTTTTT.

For the CDR3, the DNA is TGTGCCAGCAGCTTAGTAGCGGGAGGGCCCAATGAGCAGTTCTTC. The encoded protein is CASSLVAGGPNEQFF. This chain joins TRBV7-8 and TRBJ2-1; 11 nucleotides match TRBD2. Germline V lookup: CDR1 SGHVS, CDR2 FQNEAQ. The CDR3 totals 15 residues. Trimming at V came to 1 base and at J to 6 bases, leaving 2 bases not matched to a gene.

This rearrangement joins TRBV5-6 to TRBJ2-7; 7 bases align to TRBD2. Germline CDR1 and CDR2: SGHDT and YYEEEE. The CDR3 spans 17 residues. The trim removed 4 bases at V and 3 bases at J, leaving 16 bases unmatched. CDR3 DNA: TGTGCCAGCAGCCTGTCGGGGGTAGCGGGTACCGGCTACGAGCAGTACTTC. This sequence encodes CASSLSGVAGTGYEQYF.

The rearrangement links TRBV30 to TRBJ2-2, with a tentative D call TRBD1 (6 bases). In germline, CDR1 is GTSNPN, CDR2 SVGIG (reference sequence). The CDR3 runs 17 residues. The germline V and J ends were trimmed by 3 bases and 5 bases, with 22 bases remaining between them. The CDR3 nucleotides read TGTGCCTGGAGGCCCCCTTCGTACAGGGAACCAACCGGGGAGCTGTTTTTT. Residues: CAWRPPSYREPTGELFF.

This clone was seen at least ten times. V is TRBV7-8 and J is TRBJ2-5; 9 bases match TRBD1. J lost 2 bases, V lost 4 bases, and 2 bases had no gene match. Germline V gene sequence: CDR1 SGHVS, CDR2 FQNEAQ. The CDR3 contains 14 residues. The CDR3 loop is CASSSDRGQETQYF. The CDR3 region has the DNA TGTGCCAGCAGCTCCGACAGGGGGCAAGAGACCCAGTACTTC.

The V and J genes are TRBV18 and TRBJ2-6, with a possible D match to TRBD1 (6 bases). The V end was cut by 1 base, the J end by 0 bases, with 13 bases between. CDR1 is KGHSH and CDR2 is LQKENI in the germline V gene. CDR3 size: 18 residues. The DNA for the CDR3 is TGTGCCAGCTCACCACTCGGACAGATTCCCTCTGGGGCCAACGTCCTGACTTTC. This translates into CASSPLGQIPSGANVLTF.